This T cell receptor beta chain was identified during a study of cytomegalovirus exposure and HLA in healthy donors. Across the whole study: Most donors, roughly 82% of approximately 400 genotyped, fell in the Caucasian-associated ancestry cluster.

Study findings and constraints: There were some public TCRs occurring in many donors, but most TCR sequences were rare.

This clone was observed a few times. Its antigen is undetermined. Researchers ran the PCR with 60 Vbeta and 13 Jbeta primers. The method was immunoSEQ multiplex PCR; TCRdb's version includes in-frame clones alone and lacks a portion of them. The sample includes about 120,000 clones, approximately 15% of them seen just once. This TCR came from a woman aged 18-29 years in good health and CMV-seronegative. Sequencing was performed on PBMCs.

CDR3 bases: TGTGCCAGCAGCGTAGAGGCGTCCCGGACAGGGATACGTGGCTACACCTTC. It translates to CASSVEASRTGIRGYTF. The chain joins TRBV9 to TRBJ1-2; TRBD1 matches 8 bases. V was clipped by 0 bases and J by 7 bases; unmatched bases: 14. Germline V gene sequence: CDR1 SGDLS, CDR2 YYNGEE. There are 17 residues in the CDR3.